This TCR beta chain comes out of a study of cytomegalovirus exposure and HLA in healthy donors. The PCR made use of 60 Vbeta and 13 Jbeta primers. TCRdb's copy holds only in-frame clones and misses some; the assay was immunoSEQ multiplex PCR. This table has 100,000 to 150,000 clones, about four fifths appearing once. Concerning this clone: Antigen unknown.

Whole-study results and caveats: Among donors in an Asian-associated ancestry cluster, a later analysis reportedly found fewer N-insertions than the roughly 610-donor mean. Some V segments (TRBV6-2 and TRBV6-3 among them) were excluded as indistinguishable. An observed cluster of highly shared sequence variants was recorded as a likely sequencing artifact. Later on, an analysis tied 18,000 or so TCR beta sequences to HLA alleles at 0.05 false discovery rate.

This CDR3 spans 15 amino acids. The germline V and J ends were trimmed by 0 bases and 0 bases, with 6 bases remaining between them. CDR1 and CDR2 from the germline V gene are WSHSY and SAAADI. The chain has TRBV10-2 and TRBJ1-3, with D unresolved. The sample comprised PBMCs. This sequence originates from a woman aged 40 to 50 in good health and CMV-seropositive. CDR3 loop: CASSESADSGNTIYF. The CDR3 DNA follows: TGCGCCAGCAGTGAGTCGGCGGACTCTGGAAACACCATATATTTT.